The 20 T cell receptor beta chains below come from one sample, sequenced in a study of Tregs in tolerant kidney transplant recipients. Profiled with immunoSEQ multiplex PCR; TCRdb holds only in-frame clones, not every one. This table holds 55,000 to 70,000 clones, approximately 85% found once. This specimen was Tregs from blood, taken before the transplant. These receptors were obtained from a human donor who received a combined kidney and bone marrow transplant.

The chain carries TRBV19 and TRBJ1-1; D is undetermined. This CDR3 contains 13 residues. CDR1 and CDR2 from the germline V gene are LNHDA and SQIVND (reference sequence). The V and J ends lost 5 bases and 2 bases respectively, with 9 bases between them. The CDR3 DNA sequence: TGTGCCAGTAGTTCCCAATTAAACACTGAAGCTTTCTTT. Translating it yields CASSSQLNTEAFF. The full variable domain, rest sourced from reference TRBV19 and TRBJ1-1, is DGGITQSPKYLFRKEGQNVTLSCEQNLNHDAMYWYRQDPGQGLRLIYYSQIVNDFQKGDIAEGYSVSREKKESFPLTVTSAQKNPTAFYLCASSSQLNTEAFFGQGTRLTVV.

The chain is built from TRBV28 and TRBJ2-7, with 7 bases aligning to TRBD1. Losses at the gene ends were 5 bases for V and 1 base for J; bases not matched to a gene: 5. The CDR3 is 14 residues long. Germline V gene sequence: CDR1 MDHEN, CDR2 SYDVKM. In nucleotides, the CDR3 is TGTGCCAGCAGTAACAGGGGCGTTTCCTACGAGCAGTACTTC. Its translation is CASSNRGVSYEQYF.

The chain joins TRBV7-9 to TRBJ2-3; D possibly corresponds to TRBD2 (6 bases). V dropped 5 bases and J dropped 5 bases, with 14 bases sitting between them. The CDR3 spans 14 residues. Germline-derived CDR1 and CDR2 are SEHNR and FQNEAQ (reference sequence). CDR3 protein: CASSKWEEGDTQYF. CDR3 coding DNA: TGTGCCAGCAGCAAGTGGGAGGAGGGAGATACGCAGTATTTT.

V and J are TRBV12-2 and TRBJ1-1. TRBV12-2 is a recognized pseudogene. The CDR3 sequence is 14 residues long. CDR3: CASRQITGTERAFF. Here the CDR3 DNA reads TGTGCAAGTCGCCAAATAACCGGGACCGAGAGGGCTTTCTTT.

This clone appeared a single time. The gene calls are TRBV11-2 and TRBJ2-2; D not certain. Trimming removed 5 bases at V and 5 bases at J, with 21 bases between. The CDR3 length is 17 residues. The germline gives CDR1 SGHAT, CDR2 FQNNGV. DNA of the CDR3: TGTGCCAGCAGCAAACTCTGGACCCCTGCGAGGACCGGGGAGCTGTTTTTT. The encoded protein is CASSKLWTPARTGELFF. The full variable domain, rest sourced from reference TRBV11-2 and TRBJ2-2, is EAGVAQSPRYKIIEKRQSVAFWCNPISGHATLYWYQQILGQGPKLLIQFQNNGVVDDSQLPKDRFSAERLKGVDSTLKIQPAKLEDSAVYLCASSKLWTPARTGELFFGEGSRLTVL.

The chain combines TRBV28 with TRBJ2-1; a weak D match, TRBD2 (8 bases). Germline V CDR1 and CDR2: MDHEN, SYDVKM. V lost 6 bases and J lost 0, with 39 bases in between. CDR3 length: 24 amino acids. The CDR3 nucleotides are TGTGCCAGCAGCCCGAGCGCCCTACAGGGGCGGAGGGGAGGAAGCGGGAGCTCCTACAATGAGCAGTTCTTC. Amino acid sequence: CASSPSALQGRRGGSGSSYNEQFF.

The chain is built from TRBV4-1 and TRBJ1-1; D gene ambiguous. CDR3 length: 14 residues. Trimming removed 7 bases from V and 7 bases from J, with 19 bases in between. From germline, CDR1 is MGHRA and CDR2 YSYEKL. The CDR3 DNA is TGCGCCAGCACCAAGATTGTCTCAAGAAGTGAAGCTTTCTTT. This encodes CASTKIVSRSEAFF.

V and J are TRBV6-5 and TRBJ2-5; D might be TRBD1 (5 bases). Germline V CDR1 and CDR2: MNHEY, SVGAGI. Trimming shortened V by 8 bases and J by 1 base, and 8 bases separated the two germline ends. This CDR3 has 12 residues. CDR3 in DNA: TGTGCCAGCGGACACCGCCAAGAGACCCAGTACTTC. It encodes CASGHRQETQYF.

This chain links TRBV9 with TRBJ2-7; TRBD1 matches at 8 bases. Trimming removed 3 bases from V and 6 bases from J; junction bases left unmatched: 17. Germline CDR1 is SGDLS and CDR2 is YYNGEE. The CDR3 loop spans 17 amino acids. CDR3 in amino acids: CASSETDRASLTGEQYF. Written as DNA, the CDR3 is TGTGCCAGCAGCGAGACGGACAGGGCTTCCTTGACGGGCGAGCAGTACTTC.

The V and J genes are TRBV28 and TRBJ1-5; TRBD1 is a possible D gene (5 bases). The CDR3 covers 15 residues. Per the germline V gene, CDR1 is MDHEN and CDR2 is SYDVKM. Trimming shortened V by 5 bases and J by 1 base, and 12 bases separated the two germline ends. This CDR3 reads CASSTRWGSNQPQHF. CDR3 sequence (DNA): TGTGCCAGCAGTACCCGGTGGGGGAGCAATCAGCCCCAGCATTTT.

The gene calls are TRBV5-1 and TRBJ2-1, with a weak D call TRBD1 (6 bases). Germline V gives CDR1 SGHRS, CDR2 YFSETQ. V was cut by 4 bases and J by 4 bases, with 9 bases left in between. The CDR3 contains 13 residues. The CDR3 here is CASSETGYNEQFF. CDR3 in DNA: TGCGCCAGCAGCGAGACAGGTTACAATGAGCAGTTCTTC.

The rearrangement uses TRBV5-5 and TRBJ1-2, with a possible D match to TRBD1 (5 bases). Trimming left V 3 bases short and J 8 bases short, with 11 bases between. The CDR3 loop spans 12 amino acids. From germline, CDR1 is SGHKS and CDR2 YYEKEE (reference sequence). The CDR3 coding sequence is TGTGCCAGCAGCTCGACAGCCTGGGGCTACACCTTC. This encodes CASSSTAWGYTF.

The chain uses TRBV6-1 and TRBJ1-5, with D perhaps TRBD1 (5 bases). Looked up from germline, CDR1 is MNHNS and CDR2 is SASEGT. Deletions cut 5 bases from V and 7 bases from J, with 12 bases between. The CDR3 consists of 13 residues. The CDR3 region is CASSWGGWQPQHF. CDR3 in DNA: TGTGCCAGCAGTTGGGGGGGTTGGCAGCCCCAGCATTTT.

The chain has TRBV5-1 and TRBJ2-6, with 9 bases fitting TRBD1. Germline values: CDR1 SGHRS, CDR2 YFSETQ. V gave up 5 bases and J gave up 2 bases; unmatched junction bases: 5. The CDR3 extends over 16 amino acids. The CDR3 DNA reads TGCGCCAGCAGTACGACAGGGGGTGCTGGGGCCAACGTCCTGACTTTC. This encodes CASSTTGGAGANVLTF.

The chain combines TRBV4-1 with TRBJ1-3, with 7 positions matching TRBD1. Per germline, CDR1 MGHRA and CDR2 YSYEKL. Trimming removed 5 bases from V and 3 bases from J; junction bases left unmatched: 10. This CDR3 has 16 residues. The CDR3 here is CASSYTLQGFGNTIYF. CDR3 DNA sequence: TGCGCCAGCAGCTATACATTACAGGGGTTTGGAAACACCATATATTTT.

In its sample, this clone was seen once. The chain combines TRBV5-1 with TRBJ1-2, with 8 positions matching TRBD1. With 4 bases clipped from V and 2 bases from J, the junction kept 7 bases outside the gene matches. Looked up from germline, CDR1 is SGHRS and CDR2 is YFSETQ. The length of the CDR3 is 15 residues. In nucleotides, the CDR3 is TGCGCCAGCAGCAAAAGGACAGGGAACAACTATGGCTACACCTTC. This codes for CASSKRTGNNYGYTF.

The chain employs TRBV4-1 and TRBJ1-5; TRBD1 aligns across 10 bases. The CDR3 sequence is 18 residues long. Germline CDR1 reads MGHRA; CDR2 reads YSYEKL. The V segment lost 1 base and the J segment 1 base; nucleotides outside the gene matches: 7. CDR3 bases: TGCGCCAGCAGCCAAGGGACAGGGGGAATTAGAAGCAATCAGCCCCAGCATTTT. It codes for CASSQGTGGIRSNQPQHF.

V gene TRBV18 combines with J gene TRBJ1-2; 7 nucleotides match TRBD1. CDR1 is KGHSH and CDR2 is LQKENI in the germline V gene. The CDR3 covers 15 residues. Trimming at V came to 5 bases and at J to 1 base, leaving 7 bases not matched to a gene. This CDR3 reads CASSNRQGDNYGYTF. The CDR3 nucleotides read TGTGCCAGCTCAAATCGACAGGGAGATAACTATGGCTACACCTTC.

This sequence joins TRBV18 and TRBJ2-7; TRBD1 is a possible D gene (5 bases). The CDR3 covers 13 residues. Looked up from germline, CDR1 is KGHSH and CDR2 is LQKENI. The V and J ends lost 6 bases and 6 bases respectively, with 15 bases between them. CDR3 nucleotide sequence: TGTGCCAGCTCGACCCAGGGTTGGCGCGAGCAGTACTTC. The encoded protein is CASSTQGWREQYF.

This clone appeared a few times. The chain joins TRBV6-5 to TRBJ1-2, with 7 bases fitting TRBD1. Trimming took 6 bases from V and 0 from J; bases not matched to a gene: 7. Germline assignment: CDR1 MNHEY and CDR2 SVGAGI. This CDR3 contains 15 residues. Written as DNA, the CDR3 is TGTGCCAGCAGCTTAAACAGGGGATCTAACTATGGCTACACCTTC. Translated: CASSLNRGSNYGYTF.